The clone carrying this TCR beta chain was observed a few times. These data come from a study of blood T cell repertoires in COVID-19. As for the study in general: Collection of acute and convalescent COVID-19 samples took place in the United States, Italy and Spain.

Generated by immunoSEQ multiplex PCR, the TCRdb table keeps only in-frame clones and is missing some. The table shows approximately 390,000 clones, with more than 75% occurring only once. Ages ranged from roughly 18 to 95 years, with residence in about two dozen US areas. The receptor's source is a woman between 50 and 59 years old who had recovered from COVID-19. Sequenced input: PBMCs or T cells enriched from blood (not recorded which).

CDR3 residues: CASSFGQGRNTEAFF. Here the CDR3 DNA reads TGTGCCAGCAGCTTCGGACAGGGCAGGAACACTGAAGCTTTCTTT. The chain has TRBV7-9 and TRBJ1-1, with 8 bases fitting TRBD1. With V trimmed by 3 bases and J by 1 base, 4 bases remained unmatched. In germline, CDR1 is SEHNR, CDR2 FQNEAQ (reference sequence). This CDR3 spans 15 amino acids.